The rows below give T cell receptor beta chains drawn from one sample of a study of spatial heterogeneity in lung cancer. Via MiXCR, TCRdb re-called the 5' RACE reads, giving one row per CDR3 protein. This sample has 50,000 to 75,000 distinct CDR3 sequences, with 6.3% found just once. Here the sequenced sample was PBMCs, taken at surgery. These receptors all stem from a female donor with early-stage non-small cell lung cancer. CDR3s include the opening cysteine and the closing phenylalanine or tryptophan. D genes are given only for firm matches. Clone size is shown for a subset of rows, as once, few, many or a class of expanded clone.

J gene,clone size,V gene,D gene,CDR3 protein,CDR3 DNA
TRBJ2-5,.,TRBV20-1,TRBD2,CSATHSGRETQYF,TGCAGTGCCACTCATAGCGGGAGAGAGACCCAGTACTTC
TRBJ2-1,many,TRBV5-4,TRBD1,CASSTDRAEATEQFF,TGTGCCAGCAGCACTGACAGGGCGGAAGCGACTGAGCAGTTCTTC
TRBJ2-5,many,TRBV4-1,.,CASSHPTQGSETQYF,TGCGCCAGCAGCCACCCTACGCAGGGCTCGGAGACCCAGTACTTC
TRBJ2-3,many,TRBV2,.,CASSSNDGLLGGTQYF,TGTGCCAGCAGTTCAAATGACGGACTACTTGGTGGTACGCAGTATTTT
TRBJ2-2,many,TRBV11-2,.,CASSLGLADGELFF,TGTGCCAGCAGCTTAGGTCTAGCCGACGGGGAGCTGTTTTTT
TRBJ1-1,few,TRBV3-1,.,CASSPWGGNTEAFF,TGTGCCAGCAGCCCGTGGGGCGGGAACACTGAAGCTTTCTTT
TRBJ2-5,many,TRBV12-3/TRBV12-4,.,CASSLAAWDRETQYF,TGTGCCAGCAGTTTAGCGGCCTGGGATCGAGAGACCCAGTACTTC
TRBJ2-1,many,TRBV6-5,TRBD2,CASRHYSGPYNEQFF,TGTGCCAGCAGACATTATAGCGGGCCATACAATGAGCAGTTCTTC
TRBJ1-1,many,TRBV7-9,.,CASSPRRDGTEAFF,TGTGCCAGCAGCCCCCGGAGGGACGGAACTGAAGCTTTCTTT
TRBJ2-3,few,TRBV7-9,.,CASSLAFSGDTQYF,TGTGCCAGCAGCTTAGCGTTCTCGGGCGATACGCAGTATTTT
TRBJ2-6,few,TRBV2,TRBD2,CASSKLAGGSGANVLTF,TGTGCCAGCAGCAAACTAGCGGGAGGCTCTGGGGCCAACGTCCTGACTTTC
TRBJ1-2,.,TRBV12-3/TRBV12-4,TRBD1,CASSLLQGAYGYTF,TGTGCCAGCAGTTTATTACAGGGGGCTTATGGCTACACCTTC
TRBJ2-7,many,TRBV28,.,CASSLSRPGQYF,TGTGCCAGCAGTTTATCCAGGCCAGGGCAGTACTTC
TRBJ2-3,.,TRBV6-1,TRBD2,CAGQTSGGTDTQYF,TGTGCCGGCCAGACTAGCGGGGGCACAGATACGCAGTATTTT
TRBJ1-1,.,TRBV20-1,.,CSAKVPRENTEAFF,TGCAGTGCTAAAGTCCCCAGGGAAAACACTGAAGCTTTCTTT
TRBJ2-1,.,TRBV6-5,TRBD1,CASTSGVTGGGNEQFF,TGTGCCAGCACGTCGGGAGTGACAGGGGGAGGCAATGAGCAGTTCTTC
TRBJ1-1,.,TRBV28,.,CASSLPRGTFF,TGTGCCAGCAGTTTACCACGGGGAACTTTCTTT
TRBJ2-3,.,TRBV9,TRBD2,CASSVGLAGADTQYF,TGTGCCAGCAGCGTAGGACTAGCGGGAGCAGATACGCAGTATTTT
TRBJ1-1,many,TRBV6-1,TRBD1,CASSELDRGLNTEAFF,TGTGCCAGCAGTGAATTGGACAGGGGACTGAACACTGAAGCTTTCTTT
TRBJ1-1,few,TRBV6-1,TRBD1,CASRGTENTEAFF,TGTGCCAGCAGGGGGACAGAGAACACTGAAGCTTTCTTT
TRBJ1-1,many,TRBV20-1,TRBD1,CSAKTGVNSEAFF,TGCAGTGCCAAGACAGGGGTGAACTCTGAAGCTTTCTTT
TRBJ1-2,few,TRBV6-6,.,CASSYLEVLTF,TGTGCCAGCAGTTACTTGGAGGTATTGACCTTC
TRBJ2-1,many,TRBV5-6,TRBD2,CASSLASSGRRDEQFF,TGTGCCAGCAGCTTGGCTTCTAGCGGTCGACGTGATGAGCAGTTCTTC
TRBJ2-1,many,TRBV4-1,TRBD1,CASRGTGPYNEQFF,TGCGCCAGCAGGGGGACAGGGCCATACAATGAGCAGTTCTTC
TRBJ2-7,.,TRBV4-1,.,CASSQGDPGKQYF,TGCGCCAGCAGTCAAGGGGACCCGGGTAAGCAGTACTTC
TRBJ2-7,many,TRBV9,TRBD2,CASSVTSEGEQYF,TGTGCCAGCAGCGTAACTAGCGAAGGCGAGCAGTACTTC
TRBJ2-3,many,TRBV14,.,CASSQVSVTDTQYF,TGTGCCAGCAGCCAAGTGTCCGTCACAGATACGCAGTATTTT
TRBJ2-1,many,TRBV29-1,.,CSVYRGGEQFF,TGCAGCGTTTATAGGGGAGGTGAGCAGTTCTTC
TRBJ1-5,many,TRBV20-1,.,CSANSGTESNQPQHF,TGCAGTGCTAATTCCGGGACGGAGAGCAATCAGCCCCAGCATTTT
TRBJ2-3,many,TRBV9,TRBD2,CASSESGGVTDTQYF,TGTGCCAGCAGCGAGAGCGGGGGCGTCACAGATACGCAGTATTTT
TRBJ2-3,many,TRBV11-2,TRBD2,CASSKSGGATDTQYF,TGTGCCAGCAGCAAGAGCGGGGGGGCAACAGATACGCAGTATTTT
TRBJ2-1,.,TRBV20-1,TRBD2,CSARDLASGTYNEQFF,TGCAGTGCTAGAGATCTGGCTAGCGGCACCTACAATGAGCAGTTCTTC
TRBJ2-7,many,TRBV6-1,.,CASSEARMSYEQYF,TGTGCCAGCAGTGAAGCTAGAATGTCCTACGAGCAGTACTTC
TRBJ2-4,many,TRBV12-3/TRBV12-4,TRBD1,CASSLRGGLGNIQYF,TGTGCCAGCAGTTTAAGAGGGGGCTTAGGAAACATTCAGTACTTC
TRBJ1-1,many,TRBV11-3,TRBD1,CASSSTGGGDEAFF,TGTGCCAGCAGCTCGACAGGGGGCGGAGATGAAGCTTTCTTT
TRBJ2-1,many,TRBV2,.,CASMAPLANEQFF,TGTGCCAGCATGGCCCCTCTAGCGAATGAGCAGTTCTTC
TRBJ2-2,.,TRBV7-3,.,CASSPGALAGELFF,TGTGCCAGCAGCCCCGGGGCGTTGGCCGGGGAGCTGTTTTTT
TRBJ1-1,few,TRBV12-3/TRBV12-4,.,CASKGEEDEAFF,TGTGCCAGTAAGGGGGAGGAGGATGAAGCTTTCTTT
TRBJ2-3,many,TRBV7-3,TRBD2,CASSSGGAVDTQYF,TGTGCCAGCAGCTCCGGGGGGGCCGTTGATACGCAGTATTTT
TRBJ1-1,many,TRBV10-3,.,CAIVGDTEAFF,TGTGCCATCGTGGGGGACACTGAAGCTTTCTTT
TRBJ2-1,many,TRBV20-1,TRBD1,CSARAQTGWGNEQFF,TGCAGTGCTAGAGCCCAGACAGGGTGGGGGAATGAGCAGTTCTTC
TRBJ1-3,.,TRBV12-3/TRBV12-4,TRBD1,CASTLRTGANGNTIYF,TGTGCCAGCACCCTTCGGACAGGGGCGAATGGAAACACCATATATTTT
TRBJ2-1,.,TRBV5-1,TRBD2,CASSLPGGSGLVEQFF,TGCGCCAGCAGCTTGCCGGGGGGAAGCGGGTTGGTTGAGCAGTTCTTC
TRBJ1-1,many,TRBV5-1,.,CASSLGNRVDTEAFF,TGCGCCAGCAGCTTGGGAAACAGGGTGGACACTGAAGCTTTCTTT
TRBJ2-2,many,TRBV20-1,.,CSAIQPVAHGELFF,TGCAGTGCTATTCAGCCGGTCGCCCACGGGGAGCTGTTTTTT
TRBJ1-3,many,TRBV6-5,.,CASRAITGPGNTIYF,TGTGCCAGCAGGGCAATTACAGGGCCTGGAAACACCATATATTTT